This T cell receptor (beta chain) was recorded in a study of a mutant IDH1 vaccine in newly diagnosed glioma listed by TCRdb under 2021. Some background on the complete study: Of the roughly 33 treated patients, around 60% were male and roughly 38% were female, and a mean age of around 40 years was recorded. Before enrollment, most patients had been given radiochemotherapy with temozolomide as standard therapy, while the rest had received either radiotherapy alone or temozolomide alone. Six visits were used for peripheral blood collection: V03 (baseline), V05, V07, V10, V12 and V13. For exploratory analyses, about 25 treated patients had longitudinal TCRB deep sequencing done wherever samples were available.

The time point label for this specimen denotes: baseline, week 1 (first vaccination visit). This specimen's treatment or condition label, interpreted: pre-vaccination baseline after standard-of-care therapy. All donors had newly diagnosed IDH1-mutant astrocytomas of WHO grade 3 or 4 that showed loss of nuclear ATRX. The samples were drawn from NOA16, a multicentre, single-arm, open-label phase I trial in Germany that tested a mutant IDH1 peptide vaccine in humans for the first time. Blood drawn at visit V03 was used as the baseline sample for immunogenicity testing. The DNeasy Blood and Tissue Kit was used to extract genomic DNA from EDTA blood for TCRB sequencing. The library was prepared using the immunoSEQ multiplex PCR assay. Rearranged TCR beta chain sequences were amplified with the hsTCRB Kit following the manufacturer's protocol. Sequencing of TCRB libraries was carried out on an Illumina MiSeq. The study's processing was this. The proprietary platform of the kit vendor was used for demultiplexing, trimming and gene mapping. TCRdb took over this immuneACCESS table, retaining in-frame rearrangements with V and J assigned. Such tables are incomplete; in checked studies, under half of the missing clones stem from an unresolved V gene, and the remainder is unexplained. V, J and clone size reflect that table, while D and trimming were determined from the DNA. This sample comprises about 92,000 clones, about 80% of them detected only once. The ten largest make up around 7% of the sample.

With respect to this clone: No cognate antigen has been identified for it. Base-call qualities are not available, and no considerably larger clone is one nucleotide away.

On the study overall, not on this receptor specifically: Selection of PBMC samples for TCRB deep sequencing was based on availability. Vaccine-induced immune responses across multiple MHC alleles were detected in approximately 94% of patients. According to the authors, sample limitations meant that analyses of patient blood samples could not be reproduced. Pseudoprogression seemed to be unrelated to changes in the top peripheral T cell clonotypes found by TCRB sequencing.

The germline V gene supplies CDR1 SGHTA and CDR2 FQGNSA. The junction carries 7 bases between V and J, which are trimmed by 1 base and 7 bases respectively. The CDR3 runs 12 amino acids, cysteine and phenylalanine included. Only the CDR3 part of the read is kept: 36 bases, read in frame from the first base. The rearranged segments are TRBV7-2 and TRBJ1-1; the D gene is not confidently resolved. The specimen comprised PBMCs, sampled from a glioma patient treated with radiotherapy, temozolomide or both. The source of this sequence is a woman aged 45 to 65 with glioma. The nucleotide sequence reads TGTGCCAGCAGCTTAGTCGGGGTTGAAGCTTTCTTT. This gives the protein CASSLVGVEAFF.